The clone carrying this T cell receptor (beta chain) was recorded many times. As handled by the study authors: Scientists estimated how many nucleated cells there were by amplifying reference gene primers. Profiling relied on immunoSEQ multiplex PCR, and the TCRdb table lists in-frame clones only, not all of them. V and J calls and clone size are given by that table; D and trimming were obtained from the DNA. The data hold under 250,000 clones, with 82% observed a single time. The CDR3 covers 18 residues. The germline V gene encodes CDR1 LGHDT and CDR2 YNNKEL (reference sequence). V was clipped by 0 bases and J by 2 bases, with 17 bases between them. All recovered Cohort 3 donors got two negative PCRs, got clearance, or saw symptom resolution. These data are taken from a study of blood T cell repertoires in COVID-19. Study in general: Donors in the United States, Italy and Spain gave samples during acute or convalescent COVID-19.

Sequencing was performed on PBMCs or T cells enriched from blood (not recorded which). The chain carries TRBV3-1 (or the pseudogene TRBV3-2) and TRBJ1-5; TRBD1 is a possible D gene (6 bases). The receptor was derived from a woman in her fifties or sixties who had recovered from COVID-19. CDR3 residues: CASSQERLGRGCNQPQHF. In DNA, the CDR3 is TGTGCCAGCAGCCAAGAAAGGTTGGGGAGGGGGTGCAATCAGCCCCAGCATTTT.